Listed here are 19 T cell receptor beta chains from one sample, sequenced in a study of PD-1 blockade in mismatch repair-deficient tumors. Only in-frame clones appear in the TCRdb table, and some are missing; sequencing was by immunoSEQ multiplex PCR. The sample comprises roughly 79,000 clones, about four fifths of which are singletons, and roughly 5.5% rests with the top ten. Here the sequenced sample was peripheral blood, taken 44 weeks after starting pembrolizumab. These receptors were obtained from an adult with mismatch repair-deficient cancer.

CDR3: CASSLGMAGISDTQYF. The DNA for the CDR3 is TGTGCCAGCAGCTTAGGGATGGCGGGAATTTCAGATACGCAGTATTTT. This chain joins TRBV11-3 and TRBJ2-3; tentative D call: TRBD2 (6 bases). The germline CDR1 and CDR2 sequences are SGHNT and YENEEA. The CDR3 runs 16 residues. The V end was cut by 1 base, the J end by 4 bases, with 15 bases between.

The rearrangement joins TRBV9 to TRBJ1-2; D is undetermined. Germline V gene sequence: CDR1 SGDLS, CDR2 YYNGEE. V shed 4 bases and J shed 0 bases, with 13 bases lying between them. The length of the CDR3 is 15 residues. The CDR3 loop reads CASSPSPQANYGYTF. CDR3 DNA: TGTGCCAGCAGCCCCAGTCCTCAAGCTAACTATGGCTACACCTTC. Based on the CDR3 plus reference TRBV9 and TRBJ1-2, the full variable domain is DSGVTQTPKHLITATGQRVTLRCSPRSGDLSVYWYQQSLDQGLQFLIQYYNGEERAKGNILERFSAQQFPDLHSELNLSSLELGDSALYFCASSPSPQANYGYTFGSGTRLTVV.

The chain employs TRBV7-2 and TRBJ2-2; D might be TRBD2 (7 bases). Germline CDR1 SGHTA, CDR2 FQGNSA. The CDR3 sequence is 15 residues long. Trimming left V 4 bases short and J 4 bases short, with 13 bases between. In DNA form, the CDR3 reads TGTGCCAGCAGCTCAAGGGGGGGGCTCACCGGGGAGCTGTTTTTT. This codes for CASSSRGGLTGELFF.

The rearrangement uses TRBV7-2 and TRBJ2-3; maybe TRBD2 (6 bases). Germline loops: CDR1 SGHTA, CDR2 FQGNSA. The CDR3 runs 17 residues. Trimming shortened V by 5 bases and J by 1 base, and 19 bases separated the two germline ends. CDR3 sequence (DNA): TGTGCCAGCAGCCCAAGGGTCCTAGGAGGGGGCACAGATACGCAGTATTTT. Protein sequence: CASSPRVLGGGTDTQYF. Supplemented by reference TRBV7-2 and TRBJ2-3, the full variable domain reads GAGVSQSPSNKVTEKGKDVELRCDPISGHTALYWYRQSLGQGLEFLIYFQGNSAPDKSGLPSDRFSAERTGGSVSTLTIQRTQQEDSAVYLCASSPRVLGGGTDTQYFGPGTRLTVL.

This clone was seen a few times. V usage is TRBV6-5 and J usage is TRBJ1-1, with D perhaps matching TRBD1 (5 bases). V lost 4 bases to trimming and J lost 11 bases, with 14 bases between them. The CDR3 sequence is 12 residues long. The V gene's germline CDR1 is MNHEY and CDR2 SVGAGI. The DNA for the CDR3 is TGTGCCAGCAGTTCTCGCAGGGATGAGGCTTTCTTT. As protein: CASSSRRDEAFF.

This clone was observed once. The chain recombines TRBV29-1 with TRBJ1-1; possibly TRBD1 for D (5 bases). The germline V gene has CDR1 SQVTM and CDR2 ANQGSEA. V lost 8 bases, J lost 5 bases, and 15 bases lay in between. The CDR3 runs 12 residues. This CDR3 is CSLGSAGTEAFF. CDR3 DNA sequence: TGCAGCCTCGGTTCGGCAGGGACTGAAGCTTTCTTT.

The rearrangement joins TRBV11-2 to TRBJ2-7, with no clear D. The germline CDR1 and CDR2 sequences are SGHAT and FQNNGV. This CDR3 has 16 amino acids. The ends were cut back, 5 bases at V and 2 bases at J, with 19 bases in the middle. Here the CDR3 DNA reads TGTGCCAGCAGCCCCTTAAGACATCTCCTCGCCTACGAGCAGTACTTC. Translation gives CASSPLRHLLAYEQYF.

The gene calls are TRBV19 and TRBJ1-2; no definite D call. This CDR3 region has 11 residues. Germline loops: CDR1 LNHDA, CDR2 SQIVND (reference sequence). V lost 3 bases and J lost 4, with 3 bases in between. Here the CDR3 DNA reads TGTGCCAGTAGTATCGGCTATGGCTACACCTTC. Amino acid sequence: CASSIGYGYTF.

The chain is built from TRBV30 and TRBJ1-2; no firm D call. This CDR3 is 14 amino acids long. Per the germline V gene, CDR1 is GTSNPN and CDR2 is SVGIG (reference sequence). Trimming removed 3 bases at V and 2 bases at J, with 13 bases between. The CDR3 here is CAWSVSSRNYGYTF. CDR3 nucleotides: TGTGCCTGGAGCGTGTCGTCGAGAAACTATGGCTACACCTTC.

The chain combines TRBV7-3 with TRBJ2-1; D is undetermined. Per the germline V gene, CDR1 is SGHTA and CDR2 is FQGTGA. V gave up 5 bases and J gave up 6 bases, with 20 bases separating them. The CDR3 is 16 residues long. CDR3 sequence reads: CASSTNAAGVGNEQFF. As DNA, the CDR3 is TGTGCCAGCAGCACGAACGCGGCAGGAGTGGGCAATGAGCAGTTCTTC.

V and J are TRBV6-1 and TRBJ2-1, with TRBD2 matching over 14 bases. Germline CDR1 and CDR2: MNHNS and SASEGT. J was trimmed by 0 bases and V by 4 bases; bases with no gene match: 11. The CDR3 consists of 20 residues. The CDR3 sequence is CASSGRLAGGPSRSYNEQFF. The DNA for the CDR3 is TGTGCCAGCAGTGGCAGACTAGCGGGAGGGCCTTCCCGCTCCTACAATGAGCAGTTCTTC.

CDR3 sequence reads: CASSFSGQSINYGYTF. DNA of the CDR3: TGTGCCAGCAGCTTTTCCGGACAGTCCATTAACTATGGCTACACCTTC. This sequence joins TRBV5-5 and TRBJ1-2; perhaps TRBD1 as D (6 bases). The V end lost 2 bases, the J end lost 1 base, and 15 bases lay between the germline ends. The CDR3 totals 16 residues. The germline CDR1 and CDR2 sequences are SGHKS and YYEKEE (reference sequence).

This clone came up a few times. This chain links TRBV4-2 with TRBJ2-5; TRBD2 aligns across 9 bases. The CDR3 is made up of 18 amino acids. The germline V gene encodes CDR1 LGHNA and CDR2 YNFKEQ. J was trimmed by 5 bases and V by 0 bases; bases with no gene match: 13. The CDR3 coding sequence is TGTGCCAGCAGCCAAGAGGGGACAGCGGGGGGAGGGCAGGAGACCCAGTACTTC. This gives the protein CASSQEGTAGGGQETQYF.

This clone was found a few times. The chain combines TRBV2 with TRBJ2-7; perhaps TRBD1 as D (6 bases). This CDR3 has 16 residues. Germline V gene sequence: CDR1 SNHLY, CDR2 FYNNEI. Trimming removed 5 bases from V and 4 bases from J, with 21 bases in between. Here the CDR3 DNA reads TGTGCCAGCAGTCGTTCTACAGGGCTTGGGGCTTACGAGCAGTACTTC. Residues: CASSRSTGLGAYEQYF.

This clone was picked up one time. The chain joins TRBV30 to TRBJ1-1; weak D call: TRBD1 (6 bases). The CDR3 is 14 amino acids. The V end lost 2 bases, the J end lost 1 base, and 11 bases lay between the germline ends. The V gene's germline CDR1 is GTSNPN and CDR2 SVGIG (reference sequence). DNA for the CDR3: TGTGCCTGGAGTCAGAACAGGGCGAACACTGAAGCTTTCTTT. This encodes CAWSQNRANTEAFF. Based on the CDR3 plus reference TRBV30 and TRBJ1-1, the full variable domain is SQTIHQWPATLVQPVGSPLSLECTVEGTSNPNLYWYRQAAGRGLQLLFYSVGIGQISSEVPQNLSASRPQDRQFILSSKKLLLSDSGFYLCAWSQNRANTEAFFGQGTRLTVV.

This clone was detected once. The rearrangement joins TRBV15 to TRBJ2-5; D may be TRBD1 or TRBD2 (6 bases each). The germline gives CDR1 LNHNV, CDR2 YYDKDF (reference sequence). V was shortened by 0 bases and J by 4 bases, with 12 bases between the two germline ends. There are 15 residues in the CDR3. In DNA, the CDR3 is TGTGCCACCAGCAGAGATCTAGGGGGAGGAGAGACCCAGTACTTC. This sequence encodes CATSRDLGGGETQYF.

V and J are TRBV11-3 and TRBJ2-1; the D call may be TRBD1 or TRBD2 (5 bases each). This CDR3 has 15 residues. Germline CDR1 is SGHNT and CDR2 is YENEEA. The ends were cut back, 3 bases at V and 7 bases at J, with 16 bases in the middle. The CDR3 DNA is TGTGCCAGCAGCTTTAGTCGGACTCAGGGAAATGAGCAGTTCTTC. This sequence encodes CASSFSRTQGNEQFF.

The gene calls are TRBV28 and TRBJ1-2; D gene unclear. This CDR3 is built from 15 residues. In germline, CDR1 is MDHEN, CDR2 SYDVKM. Trimming cost V 0 bases and J 7 bases, with 15 bases left between them. The CDR3 reads CASSLWFRGEGGYTF. CDR3 nucleotides: TGTGCCAGCAGTTTATGGTTCCGGGGAGAAGGTGGCTACACCTTC.

DNA of the CDR3: TGTGCCAGTAGTCATAGCGGGAGATCCCATGAGCAGTTCTTC. It yields the protein CASSHSGRSHEQFF. The chain links TRBV19 to TRBJ2-1; 9 bases are a match to TRBD2. Germline CDR1 is LNHDA and CDR2 is SQIVND (reference sequence). Trimming took 5 bases from V and 8 from J; bases not matched to a gene: 7. The CDR3 length is 14 residues.